The source of this T cell receptor (beta chain) is a study of T cell repertoires in cytomegalovirus infection. Across the whole study: CMV infection plus the matching HLA type was flagged by public TCR beta signatures. Study results and caveats: Accumulated public TCR beta family frequency recognized individuals carrying CMV together with the relevant HLA. Clonotype analysis showed dominance of the ex vivo response by HLA-C-restricted CMV-specific TCR beta clonotypes.

About this clonotype: Its specificity is not known.

One entry per CDR3 protein, called by TCRdb with MiXCR from the reads. The table has 100,000 or so distinct CDR3 sequences, less than 25% seen once. Germline trimming cut 5 bases from V and 7 bases from J; bases unmatched to any gene: 8. Germline CDR1 is SGHVS and CDR2 is FQNEAQ. CDR3 size: 16 residues. The chain uses TRBV7-8 and TRBJ2-2; TRBD2 matches 12 bases. The sequencing sample was made of CD8+ T cells from PBMCs. The source is a human donor in good health (CMV status not recorded). Some clones in this sample may be carry-over from other donors' samples. This chain's CDR3 is CASSILAGGLVGELFF. CDR3 nucleotide sequence: TGTGCCAGCAGCATTCTAGCGGGAGGGCTTGTCGGGGAGCTGTTTTTT.